The following is a T cell receptor (beta chain) sequence with its context. The record originates from a study of blood T cell repertoires in COVID-19. As for the study in general: The United States, Italy and Spain were the sources of the acute and convalescent COVID-19 samples.

V gave up 0 bases and J gave up 7 bases; unmatched junction bases: 3. The germline V gene has CDR1 MNHNS and CDR2 SASEGT. The CDR3 contains 14 residues. TCRdb keeps only in-frame clones here, not all; method: immunoSEQ multiplex PCR. The data contain 200,000 to 300,000 clones, approximately 86% of them singletons. Sequenced: peripheral blood. This sequence was found in a woman in her twenties or thirties with acute or convalescent COVID-19. This chain links TRBV6-1 with TRBJ1-3; 7 bases fit TRBD1. The CDR3 here is CASSEARGRNTIYF. The CDR3 coding sequence is TGTGCCAGCAGTGAAGCGAGGGGGCGGAACACCATATATTTT.